Listed below are T cell receptor beta chains from one sample, sequenced in a study of blood T cells in healthy people across ages. TCRdb called the 5' RACE reads again in MiXCR, with one record for every CDR3 protein. Of approximately 730,000 distinct CDR3 sequences in the sample, 35% to 45% are singletons; the top ten hold less than 25%. The sample consisted of blood. The receptors derive from an older woman in good health. Each CDR3 is given with its conserved first and last residue. The D gene is left open where the match is weak. Clone size appears in some rows only: once, few, many, or a class for an expanded clone.

size | J | D | V | CDR3 | DNA
few | TRBJ2-1 | NA | TRBV27 | CASRGGGAMLGIYNEQFF | TGTGCCAGCAGGGGAGGGGGGGCGATGTTGGGGATATACAATGAGCAGTTCTTC
NA | TRBJ2-1 | NA | TRBV20-1 | CSASAVNEQFF | TGCAGTGCTAGTGCCGTAAATGAGCAGTTCTTC
few | TRBJ2-1 | TRBD2 | TRBV20-1 | CSARVGGTSSYNEQFF | TGCAGTGCTAGAGTGGGCGGGACTAGCTCCTACAATGAGCAGTTCTTC
few | TRBJ2-3 | TRBD2 | TRBV28 | CASRGTSGHLTDTQYF | TGTGCCAGCAGGGGGACTAGCGGGCACCTCACAGATACGCAGTATTTT
few | TRBJ2-2 | NA | TRBV6-6 | CATMGPENTGELFF | TGTGCCACAATGGGGCCCGAGAACACCGGGGAGCTGTTTTTT
NA | TRBJ2-2 | NA | TRBV5-1 | CASRGDLNTGELFF | TGCGCCAGCAGAGGGGACCTGAACACCGGGGAGCTGTTTTTT
NA | TRBJ2-1 | TRBD2 | TRBV20-1 | CSARLNGAGGLNEQFF | TGCAGTGCTAGACTTAATGGAGCGGGAGGGCTCAATGAGCAGTTCTTC
NA | TRBJ2-7 | TRBD1 | TRBV30 | CAWSVGQGAGGSYEQYF | TGTGCCTGGAGTGTCGGCCAGGGGGCAGGAGGCTCCTACGAGCAGTACTTC
NA | TRBJ2-7 | NA | TRBV11-1 | CASSLGGRVYEQYF | TGTGCCAGCAGCTTAGGTGGCAGGGTCTACGAGCAGTACTTC
few | TRBJ1-2 | NA | TRBV12-3/TRBV12-4 | CASSLMYGYTF | TGTGCCAGCAGTTTGATGTATGGCTACACCTTC
NA | TRBJ2-1 | NA | TRBV7-8 | CASSFKGREQFF | TGTGCCAGCAGCTTCAAGGGTCGCGAGCAGTTCTTC
NA | TRBJ2-3 | TRBD2 | TRBV7-2 | CASSFSSGGASTDTQYF | TGTGCCAGCAGCTTTTCTAGCGGGGGGGCCAGCACCGATACGCAGTATTTT
NA | TRBJ1-1 | NA | TRBV12-3/TRBV12-4 | CASSLEVTAGGEAFF | TGTGCCAGCAGTTTAGAGGTGACCGCTGGGGGTGAAGCTTTCTTT
NA | TRBJ2-7 | TRBD1 | TRBV29-1 | CSAGQASYEQYF | TGCAGCGCTGGACAGGCTTCCTACGAGCAGTACTTC
NA | TRBJ2-7 | TRBD2 | TRBV5-1 | CASSYRPSGGLYEQYF | TGCGCCAGCAGCTACCGGCCTAGCGGGGGTCTGTACGAGCAGTACTTC
many | TRBJ2-3 | NA | TRBV20-1 | CSARVASGTDTQYF | TGCAGTGCTAGAGTAGCGAGCGGGACAGATACGCAGTATTTT
once | TRBJ2-1 | NA | TRBV30 | CAWSVQVLGEQFF | TGTGCCTGGAGTGTACAGGTTCTAGGGGAGCAGTTCTTC
NA | TRBJ2-3 | TRBD2 | TRBV20-1 | CSARGVAGVGTDTQYF | TGCAGTGCTAGAGGGGTAGCGGGAGTGGGTACAGATACGCAGTATTTT
few | TRBJ2-5 | TRBD1 | TRBV5-1 | CASSLSGTGLVVRETQYF | TGCGCCAGCAGCTTGTCCGGGACAGGGCTGGTGGTTCGAGAGACCCAGTACTTC
NA | TRBJ2-1 | NA | TRBV6-6 | CASSSGWQMGLNEQFF | TGTGCCAGCAGCTCGGGGTGGCAAATGGGTTTAAATGAGCAGTTCTTC
NA | TRBJ1-6 | NA | TRBV27 | CASYRRVGSPLHF | TGTGCCAGCTACAGGCGTGTTGGTTCACCCCTCCACTTT
NA | TRBJ2-3 | TRBD1 | TRBV6-1 | CASSLQPGTGATQYF | TGTGCCAGCAGCCTACAACCCGGGACAGGGGCCACGCAGTATTTT
NA | TRBJ2-6 | TRBD1 | TRBV12-3/TRBV12-4 | CASSLRGNWGQGHSGANVLTF | TGTGCCAGCAGTTTAAGGGGTAATTGGGGACAGGGGCACTCTGGGGCCAACGTCCTGACCTTC
few | TRBJ2-3 | NA | TRBV12-3/TRBV12-4 | CASSSGSATDTQYF | TGTGCCAGCAGTTCCGGTAGCGCCACAGATACGCAGTATTTT
few | TRBJ2-1 | NA | TRBV10-1 | CASSEGPRDTYNEQFF | TGCGCCAGCAGTGAAGGGCCCAGGGACACCTACAATGAGCAGTTCTTC
NA | TRBJ2-5 | TRBD2 | TRBV6-5 | CASSYGVAGRTQQETQYF | TGTGCCAGCAGTTACGGGGTAGCGGGACGGACGCAACAAGAGACCCAGTACTTC
many | TRBJ1-2 | TRBD1 | TRBV29-1 | CSVELGTGGNGYTF | TGCAGCGTTGAACTAGGGACAGGGGGCAATGGCTACACCTTC
many | TRBJ2-1 | TRBD1 | TRBV12-3/TRBV12-4 | CASGRWTGLLGNEQFF | TGTGCCAGCGGACGCTGGACAGGGTTGTTGGGCAATGAGCAGTTCTTC
NA | TRBJ2-7 | TRBD2 | TRBV24-1 | CATSEAGGLYNEQYF | TGTGCCACCAGTGAGGCGGGAGGGTTGTACAATGAGCAGTACTTC
NA | TRBJ2-3 | TRBD2 | TRBV7-3 | CASSLGASGRGDTQYF | TGTGCCAGCAGCTTAGGGGCTAGCGGGAGAGGTGATACGCAGTATTTT
few | TRBJ2-1 | NA | TRBV12-3/TRBV12-4 | CASSLGNANEQFF | TGTGCCAGCAGTTTAGGGAACGCCAATGAGCAGTTCTTC
NA | TRBJ2-2 | TRBD2 | TRBV20-1 | CSARTASGTGELFF | TGCAGTGCTAGGACGGCTAGCGGGACCGGGGAGCTGTTTTTT
NA | TRBJ1-3 | NA | TRBV7-2 | CASSFLAGQGNTIYF | TGTGCCAGCAGCTTTCTTGCAGGACAGGGAAACACCATATATTTT
NA | TRBJ2-1 | NA | TRBV6-1 | CASSDRETYNERFF | TGTGCCAGCAGTGACAGGGAGACGTACAATGAGCGGTTCTTC
NA | TRBJ2-3 | NA | TRBV6-2/TRBV6-3 | CASSYAAIRITDTQYF | TGTGCCAGCAGTTACGCGGCAATAAGGATCACAGATACGCAGTATTTT
few | TRBJ2-5 | TRBD2 | TRBV19 | CASSWFGGQETQYF | TGTGCCAGTAGCTGGTTCGGGGGGCAAGAGACCCAGTACTTC
few | TRBJ1-6 | NA | TRBV12-3/TRBV12-4 | CASSLAGPWDSPLHF | TGTGCCAGCAGTTTAGCGGGCCCCTGGGATTCACCCCTCCACTTT
many | TRBJ2-1 | NA | TRBV29-1 | CSVALRYNEQFF | TGCAGCGTGGCCTTGCGGTACAATGAGCAGTTCTTC
NA | TRBJ2-7 | NA | TRBV30 | CAWSVTGSYNEQYF | TGTGCCTGGAGTGTAACGGGGTCCTACAATGAGCAGTACTTC
few | TRBJ2-7 | NA | TRBV20-1 | CSANPIGYEQYF | TGCAGTGCTAATCCTATAGGGTACGAGCAGTACTTC
NA | TRBJ2-1 | NA | TRBV9 | CASSVYGSYNEQFF | TGTGCCAGCAGCGTATATGGCTCCTACAATGAGCAGTTCTTC
few | TRBJ1-5 | NA | TRBV6-2/TRBV6-3 | CASSSRRDQPQHF | TGTGCCAGCAGTTCCCGCCGAGATCAGCCCCAGCATTTT
NA | TRBJ2-7 | TRBD1 | TRBV27 | CASSPDRALFEQYF | TGTGCCAGCAGTCCCGACAGGGCCCTCTTCGAGCAGTACTTC
NA | TRBJ1-6 | NA | TRBV20-1 | CSARARDVYNSPLHF | TGCAGTGCTAGGGCCCGAGACGTGTATAATTCACCCCTCCACTTT
NA | TRBJ1-4 | NA | TRBV6-1 | CASSEPATNEKLFF | TGTGCCAGCAGTGAACCCGCAACTAATGAAAAACTGTTTTTT
many | TRBJ1-4 | NA | TRBV6-5 | CASSRGQPLTNEKLFF | TGTGCCAGCAGCCGCGGACAGCCTTTAACTAATGAAAAACTGTTTTTT
NA | TRBJ2-7 | TRBD1 | TRBV20-1 | CSASKQGGYEQYF | TGCAGTGCTAGTAAACAGGGGGGCTACGAGCAGTACTTC